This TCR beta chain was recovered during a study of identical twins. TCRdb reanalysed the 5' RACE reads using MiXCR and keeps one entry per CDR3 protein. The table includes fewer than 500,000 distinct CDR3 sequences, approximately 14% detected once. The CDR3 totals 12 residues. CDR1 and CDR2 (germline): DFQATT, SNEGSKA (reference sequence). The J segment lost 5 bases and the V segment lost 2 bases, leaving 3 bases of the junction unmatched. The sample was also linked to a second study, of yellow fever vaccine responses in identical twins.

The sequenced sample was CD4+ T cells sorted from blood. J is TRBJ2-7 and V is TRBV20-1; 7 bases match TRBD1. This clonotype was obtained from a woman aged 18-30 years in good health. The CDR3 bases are TGCAGTGCTAGAAGGGACAGCCACGAGCAGTACTTC. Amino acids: CSARRDSHEQYF.